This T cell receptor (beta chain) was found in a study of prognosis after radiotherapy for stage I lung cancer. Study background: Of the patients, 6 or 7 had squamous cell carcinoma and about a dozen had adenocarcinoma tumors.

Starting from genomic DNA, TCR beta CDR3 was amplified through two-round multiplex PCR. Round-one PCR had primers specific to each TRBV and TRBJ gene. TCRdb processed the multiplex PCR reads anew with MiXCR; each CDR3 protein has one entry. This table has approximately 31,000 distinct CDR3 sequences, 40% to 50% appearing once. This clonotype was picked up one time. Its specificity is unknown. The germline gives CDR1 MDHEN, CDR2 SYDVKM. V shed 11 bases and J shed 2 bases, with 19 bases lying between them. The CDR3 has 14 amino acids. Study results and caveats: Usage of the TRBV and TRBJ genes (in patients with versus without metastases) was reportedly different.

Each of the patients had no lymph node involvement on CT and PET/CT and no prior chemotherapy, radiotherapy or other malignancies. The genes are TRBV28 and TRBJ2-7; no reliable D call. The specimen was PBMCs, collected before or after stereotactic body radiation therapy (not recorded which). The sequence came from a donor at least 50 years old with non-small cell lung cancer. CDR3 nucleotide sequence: TGTGCCGGCATGCAAGCGAACTCTGCCTACGAGCAGTACTTC. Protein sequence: CAGMQANSAYEQYF.